This T cell receptor (beta chain) was documented in a study of early T cells in non-severe SARS-CoV-2 infection (dated by TCRdb to the early 2020s). Background on the whole study: Because TCR sequencing was done on bulk RNA from unsorted whole blood, the alpha and beta chains could not be paired. The investigation overall reported the following: VDJdb matching was skewed toward anti-spike CD8 responses and likely underestimated virus-specific expansions, missing private and CD4 specificities.

The method was 5' RACE. Instrument used: NextSeq 500. In the TCR library protocol, unique molecular identifiers were attached to individual cDNA molecules to correct for PCR bias and sequencing error. TCR alpha and beta chains were both sequenced, and the abundances of alpha and beta sequences in each sample were closely correlated with each other. Per the original workflow: Decombinator V4 was used to annotate TCR sequences for V gene, J gene and CDR3. TCRs were defined as expanded if a significant change between any two time points was detected under a Poisson model with p below 0.0001. TCR abundances were normalised to the total number of TCRs sequenced per sample and were expressed as counts per million. TRAV1-2 paired with TRAJ12, TRAJ20 or TRAJ33 defined MAIT TCRs, while TRAV10 paired with TRAJ18 defined iNKT TCRs. VDJdb, accessed on 1 November 2021, was searched for TCRs annotated for CMV, EBV and SARS-CoV-2, and TCRs annotated for more than one antigen were excluded. Starting from the raw public reads, TCRdb applied fastp trimming at Q25, assembled clones with MiXCR and retained in-frame beta chains. Every CDR3 protein is listed once, alongside the most common genes and DNA of its rows. The V and J calls were determined by TCRdb, not by the authors. Within this sample are roughly 100,000 distinct CDR3 sequences, with around 13% of them counted one time only. Jointly, the top ten make up 6% to 7% of the sample.

Set within a cohort of healthcare workers in London, UK, this nested case-control study involved weekly PCR testing of nasopharyngeal swabs along with blood sampling. Between 23 and 31 March 2020, the week of the UK lockdown, healthcare workers were enrolled and then followed up weekly for as long as 16 weeks. This clonotype was detected ten times or more. Its antigen is not yet known. No much larger clone is present one base from it, and per-base qualities are unavailable. The CDR3 runs 18 amino acids, cysteine and phenylalanine included. Of all the DNA, just the CDR3 is kept, 54 bases in frame from base 1. CDR1 is given as LGHDT and CDR2 as YNNKEL, both from the germline V gene (reference sequence). The V and J ends are trimmed by 2 bases and 8 bases, leaving 27 bases between them.

The sample taken for sequencing was whole blood. The clonotype originates from an adult who was a healthcare worker with PCR-confirmed SARS-CoV-2 infection or an uninfected control (not recorded which). The rearranged chain carries TRBV3-1 and TRBJ1-2; the D gene is perhaps TRBD1, from 5 matching bases. The DNA sequence is given as TGTGCCAGCAGCCAAAGTATCGGCAGGGAGTATTATTTGGGCGGCTACACCTTC. Translation gives CASSQSIGREYYLGGYTF.